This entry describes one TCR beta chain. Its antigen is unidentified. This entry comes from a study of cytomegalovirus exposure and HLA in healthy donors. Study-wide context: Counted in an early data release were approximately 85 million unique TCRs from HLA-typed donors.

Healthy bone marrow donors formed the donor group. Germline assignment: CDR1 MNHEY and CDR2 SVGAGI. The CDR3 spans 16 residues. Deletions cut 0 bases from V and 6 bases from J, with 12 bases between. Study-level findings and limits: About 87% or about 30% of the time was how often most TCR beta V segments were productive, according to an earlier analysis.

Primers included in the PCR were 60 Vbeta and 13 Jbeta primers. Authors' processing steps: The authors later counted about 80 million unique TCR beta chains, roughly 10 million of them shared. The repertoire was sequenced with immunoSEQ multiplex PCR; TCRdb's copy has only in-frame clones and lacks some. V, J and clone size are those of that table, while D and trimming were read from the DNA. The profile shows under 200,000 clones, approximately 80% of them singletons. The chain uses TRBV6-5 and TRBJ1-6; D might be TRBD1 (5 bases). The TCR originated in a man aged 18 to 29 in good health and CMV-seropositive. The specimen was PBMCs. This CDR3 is CASSYSSGVGNSPLHF. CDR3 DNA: TGTGCCAGCAGTTACTCGTCGGGGGTGGGTAATTCACCCCTCCACTTT.